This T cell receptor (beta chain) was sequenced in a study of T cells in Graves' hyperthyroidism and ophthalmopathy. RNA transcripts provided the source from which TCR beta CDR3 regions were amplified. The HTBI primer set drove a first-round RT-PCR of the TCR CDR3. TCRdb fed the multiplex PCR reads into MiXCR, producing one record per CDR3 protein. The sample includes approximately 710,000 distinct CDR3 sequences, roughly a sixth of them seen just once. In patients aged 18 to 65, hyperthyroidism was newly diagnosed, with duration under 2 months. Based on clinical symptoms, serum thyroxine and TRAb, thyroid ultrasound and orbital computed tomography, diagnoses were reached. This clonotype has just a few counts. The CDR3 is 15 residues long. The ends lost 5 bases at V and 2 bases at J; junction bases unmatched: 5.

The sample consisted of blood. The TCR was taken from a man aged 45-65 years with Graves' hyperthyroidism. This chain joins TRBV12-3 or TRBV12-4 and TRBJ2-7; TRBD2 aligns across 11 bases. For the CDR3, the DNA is TGTGCCAGCAGTCGTAGCGGGAGGGCCGCCTACGAGCAGTACTTC. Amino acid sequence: CASSRSGRAAYEQYF.